Sequencing of this T cell receptor (beta chain) was carried out in a study of shared clonotypes between healthy human individuals. Of note for this clone: Its antigen is currently unknown.

Genomic DNA (from each subset) was split evenly across several immunoSEQ plates. Per the authors' pipeline: Sequence data from immunoSEQ were junction-only and lacked quality scores; consequently, filtering differed. Here immunoSEQ multiplex PCR was the method, and the copy in TCRdb shows in-frame clones only, minus some. V, J and clone size reflect that table, while D and trimming were determined from the DNA. The table records 2 million to 2.5 million clones, 85% to 95% of them present only once. The ends were cut back, 0 bases at V and 5 bases at J, with 14 bases in the middle. This CDR3 is built from 16 residues. Looked up from germline, CDR1 is SGHRS and CDR2 is YFSETQ. Study results and limitations: Though the depth was large, rarefaction showed that sorted-subset sequencing was incomplete.

Terminally differentiated effector memory CD45RA+ cells were excluded from the naive CD8 cells, which were CD45RO-negative and positively selected for CCR7. The specimen sequenced was naive CD8+ T cells from PBMCs. The chain is built from TRBV5-1 and TRBJ2-2; possible D gene TRBD2, 6 bases. The sequence was obtained from a man aged 18-30 years in good health. Some clones in this sample may be carry-over from other donors' samples. CDR3 amino acids: CASSLDLGLPTGELFF. In nucleotides, the CDR3 is TGCGCCAGCAGCTTGGACCTTGGACTACCTACCGGGGAGCTGTTTTTT.